The 19 T cell receptor beta chains reported below all come from one sample, sequenced in a study of human T cells and chemical hapten exposure. Treatment: therapeutic diphenylcyclopropenone sensitization with weekly scalp DPC. Single cDNA molecules in the library carried unique molecular identifiers attached during preparation. TCRdb reanalysed the reads using MiXCR and keeps one entry per CDR3 protein. The sample shows about 2,600 distinct CDR3 sequences, over 45% of them seen only once. The sample in question was whole blood, obtained before DPC sensitization or 2, 6, or about 24 weeks after (not recorded which). The receptor set was obtained from an adult with alopecia areata. Some clones in this sample may be carry-over from other donors' samples. This table probably holds off-target reads from a library built for another chain.

The chain couples TRBV7-3 to TRBJ2-5; 10 bases map to TRBD2. V lost 3 bases to trimming and J lost 2 bases; unmatched junction nucleotides: 18. The CDR3 contains 20 residues. Germline V gene data show CDR1 as SGHTA and CDR2 as FQGTGA. This CDR3 reads CASSLWSVLAGEKWQETQYF. CDR3 nucleotide sequence: TGTGCCAGCAGCTTGTGGAGCGTGCTAGCGGGAGAGAAGTGGCAAGAGACCCAGTACTTC.

The chain recombines TRBV12-3 or TRBV12-4 with TRBJ2-7; 7 positions agree with TRBD1. The CDR3 spans 16 residues. J was trimmed by 2 bases and V by 4 bases; bases with no gene match: 11. CDR3 nucleotide sequence: TGTGCCAGCAGTTCTCCGTTCCGGCAGGGGGCCTACGAGCAGTACTTC. This translates into CASSSPFRQGAYEQYF.

The chain uses TRBV6-1 and TRBJ2-3; a weak D match, TRBD2 (5 bases). This CDR3 is 15 amino acids long. Germline V gene data show CDR1 as MNHNS and CDR2 as SASEGT. Trimming took off 8 bases at V and 3 bases at J, with 18 bases between the two ends. CDR3 DNA: TGTGCCAGCTCATTGGCCGGACTTACTACAGATACGCAGTATTTT. Amino acid sequence: CASSLAGLTTDTQYF.

The chain has TRBV11-2 and TRBJ2-3; TRBD2 aligns across 8 bases. CDR3 length: 18 residues. The J segment lost 3 bases and the V segment lost 1 base, leaving 12 bases of the junction unmatched. The germline V gene encodes CDR1 SGHAT and CDR2 FQNNGV. CDR3 loop: CASSLVTGGGLRTDTQYF. The CDR3 DNA is TGTGCCAGCAGCTTAGTAACGGGCGGGGGGCTTCGGACAGATACGCAGTATTTT. The whole variable domain, remainder taken from reference TRBV11-2 and TRBJ2-3, is EAGVAQSPRYKIIEKRQSVAFWCNPISGHATLYWYQQILGQGPKLLIQFQNNGVVDDSQLPKDRFSAERLKGVDSTLKIQPAKLEDSAVYLCASSLVTGGGLRTDTQYFGPGTRLTVL.

The rearrangement joins TRBV20-1 to TRBJ2-5; D could derive from TRBD1 or TRBD2 (6 bases each). V was clipped by 6 bases and J by 6 bases, with 23 bases between them. CDR1 is DFQATT and CDR2 is SNEGSKA in the germline V gene (reference sequence). CDR3 length: 15 amino acids. CDR3 DNA sequence: TGCAGTGCCAGAACCACGGGAGTAGGGGGAAAGACCCAGTACTTC. It yields the protein CSARTTGVGGKTQYF.

The chain has TRBV11-3 and TRBJ2-4; D is ambiguous. Germline CDR1 and CDR2: SGHNT and YENEEA. Trimming stripped 4 bases from V and 2 bases from J, with 9 bases between. The CDR3 consists of 14 residues. CDR3 bases: TGTGCCAGCAGCTCACCCACGACCAAAAACATTCAGTACTTC. The encoded protein is CASSSPTTKNIQYF.

The V gene is TRBV7-2, the J gene TRBJ2-5, with 8 nucleotides matching TRBD1. Losses at the gene ends were 1 base for V and 1 base for J; bases not matched to a gene: 2. Per the germline V gene, CDR1 is SGHTA and CDR2 is FQGNSA. The CDR3 extends over 15 amino acids. Written as DNA, the CDR3 is TGTGCCAGCAGCTTAGTGGACAGGGCCCAAGAGACCCAGTACTTC. Amino acids: CASSLVDRAQETQYF.

This clonotype showed up just a few times. The V gene is TRBV3-1, the J gene TRBJ2-2; D gene uncertain. The V gene's germline CDR1 is LGHDT and CDR2 YNNKEL (reference sequence). Trimming removed 1 base at V and 1 base at J, with 10 bases between. This CDR3 is 16 amino acids long. CDR3 nucleotides: TGTGCCAGCAGCCAAGGAGCTGCCGGGAACACCGGGGAGCTGTTTTTT. Protein product: CASSQGAAGNTGELFF. Together with reference TRBV3-1 and TRBJ2-2, the CDR3 gives the full variable domain: DTAVSQTPKYLVTQMGNDKSIKCEQNLGHDTMYWYKQDSKKFLKIMFSYNNKELIINETVPNRFSPKSPDKAHLNLHINSLELGDSAVYFCASSQGAAGNTGELFFGEGSRLTVL.

The genes are TRBV12-3 or TRBV12-4 and TRBJ2-1, with 11 nucleotides matching TRBD1. Trimming at V came to 0 bases and at J to 7 bases, leaving 8 bases not matched to a gene. The CDR3 loop spans 17 amino acids. The CDR3 nucleotides read TGTGCCAGCAGTTTAGCGCTACTTCGGGACAGGGGGAATGAGCAGTTCTTC. The encoded protein is CASSLALLRDRGNEQFF.

This clonotype occurred a few times. The chain couples TRBV7-8 to TRBJ2-3; D is unresolved. The V and J ends lost 3 bases and 1 base respectively, with 5 bases between them. CDR1 SGHVS and CDR2 FQNEAQ come from the germline V gene. The CDR3 has 13 amino acids. The CDR3, as DNA: TGTGCCAGCAGCTTTGTTCGCACAGATACGCAGTATTTT. This translates into CASSFVRTDTQYF.

The chain has TRBV11-2 and TRBJ2-4; D call uncertain. Germline CDR1 SGHAT, CDR2 FQNNGV. This CDR3 comprises 17 residues. V shed 3 bases and J shed 0 bases, with 15 bases lying between them. The CDR3 nucleotides are TGTGCCAGCAGCTTCGGGTCGACGCGACTAGCCAAAAACATTCAGTACTTC. It yields the protein CASSFGSTRLAKNIQYF.

The V gene is TRBV7-6, the J gene TRBJ2-5; D is uncertain. Per germline, CDR1 SGHVS and CDR2 FNYEAQ. V shed 1 base and J shed 0 bases, with 6 bases lying between them. The CDR3 length is 14 residues. The CDR3 region has the DNA TGTGCCAGCAGCTTAGGCAGGTACCAAGAGACCCAGTACTTC. It yields the protein CASSLGRYQETQYF.

The gene calls are TRBV4-2 and TRBJ2-2, with 7 bases fitting TRBD1. Trimming cost V 4 bases and J 7 bases; bases outside gene matches: 15. This CDR3 is built from 17 residues. The V gene's germline CDR1 is LGHNA and CDR2 YNFKEQ. Here the CDR3 reads CASSPHKGGRGGGELFF. The CDR3 DNA follows: TGTGCCAGCAGCCCCCATAAAGGGGGCCGAGGGGGCGGGGAGCTGTTTTTT.

This clonotype was observed a few times. The chain is built from TRBV18 and TRBJ1-2; unclear D gene. CDR1 KGHSH and CDR2 LQKENI come from the germline V gene. V gave up 0 bases and J gave up 1 base, with 9 bases separating them. CDR3 size: 15 residues. The CDR3 is CASSPPYMLNYGYTF. CDR3 nucleotides: TGTGCCAGCTCACCACCGTACATGCTTAACTATGGCTACACCTTC.

V usage is TRBV6-6 and J usage is TRBJ2-1, with D tentatively TRBD1 (6 bases). This CDR3 comprises 16 residues. Germline V gene sequence: CDR1 MNHNY, CDR2 SVGAGI (reference sequence). V gave up 6 bases and J gave up 10 bases, with 25 bases separating them. The DNA for the CDR3 is TGTGCCAGCAGAAACGTGGACAGCCCTGGGTCCCAAGAGCAGTTCTTC. Its translation: CASRNVDSPGSQEQFF.

The CDR3 sequence: CASSPPSSSGANVLTF. The CDR3 nucleotides read TGTGCCAGCTCACCACCCAGCAGCTCTGGGGCCAACGTCCTGACTTTC. The chain employs TRBV18 and TRBJ2-6; D gene uncertain. This CDR3 contains 16 residues. V was shortened by 0 bases and J by 0 bases, with 6 bases between the two germline ends. Germline CDR1 is KGHSH and CDR2 is LQKENI.

V is TRBV3-1 and J is TRBJ2-2; possible D gene TRBD1, 6 bases. The ends were cut back, 7 bases at V and 2 bases at J, with 11 bases in the middle. The CDR3 is made up of 14 amino acids. Germline assignment: CDR1 LGHDT and CDR2 YNNKEL (reference sequence). The CDR3 reads CASKTGYNTGELFF. The CDR3 DNA sequence: TGTGCCAGCAAAACAGGGTATAACACCGGGGAGCTGTTTTTT.

This clonotype has just a few counts. The chain links TRBV2 to TRBJ2-1; D remains unclear. The CDR3 spans 14 residues. Germline loops: CDR1 SNHLY, CDR2 FYNNEI. Trimming shortened V by 7 bases and J by 4 bases, and 14 bases separated the two germline ends. DNA for the CDR3: TGTGCCAGCACCAGACGGGCCCCATACAATGAGCAGTTCTTC. Translating gives CASTRRAPYNEQFF.

This chain uses TRBV5-1 with TRBJ2-3; no reliable D call. The CDR3 is made up of 14 amino acids. The germline gives CDR1 SGHRS, CDR2 YFSETQ. Between the trimmed V and J ends, which lost 4 bases and 1 base, there was a span of 10 bases. The CDR3 bases are TGCGCCAGCAGCCACGTAGGCGGCACAGATACGCAGTATTTT. Protein sequence: CASSHVGGTDTQYF. The variable domain in full, with the rest retrieved from reference TRBV5-1 and TRBJ2-3, is KAGVTQTPRYLIKTRGQQVTLSCSPISGHRSVSWYQQTPGQGLQFLFEYFSETQRNKGNFPGRFSGRQFSNSRSEMNVSTLELGDSALYLCASSHVGGTDTQYFGPGTRLTVL.